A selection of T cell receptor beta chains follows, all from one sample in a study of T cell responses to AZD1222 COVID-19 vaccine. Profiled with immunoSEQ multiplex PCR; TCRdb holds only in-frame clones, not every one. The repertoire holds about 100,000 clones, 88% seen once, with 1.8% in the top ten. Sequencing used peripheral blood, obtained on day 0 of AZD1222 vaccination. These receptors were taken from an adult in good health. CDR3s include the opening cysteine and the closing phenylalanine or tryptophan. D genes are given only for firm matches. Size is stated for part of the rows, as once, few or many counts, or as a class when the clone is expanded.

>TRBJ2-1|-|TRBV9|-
CASSVAPMSSYNEQFF
TGTGCCAGCAGCGTAGCCCCGATGAGCTCCTACAATGAGCAGTTCTTC
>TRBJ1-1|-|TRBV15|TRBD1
CATSAERAGGNTEAFF
TGTGCCACCAGCGCAGAGAGGGCAGGGGGGAACACTGAAGCTTTCTTT
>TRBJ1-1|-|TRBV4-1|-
CASSQEAVMNTEAFF
TGCGCCAGCAGCCAAGAGGCAGTGATGAACACTGAAGCTTTCTTT
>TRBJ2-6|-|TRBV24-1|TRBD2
CATSRGSGANVLTF
TGTGCCACCTCGCGGGGGTCTGGGGCCAACGTCCTGACTTTC
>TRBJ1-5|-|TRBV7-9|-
CASSQPEGVQHF
TGTGCCAGCAGTCAACCCGAGGGTGTGCAGCATTTT
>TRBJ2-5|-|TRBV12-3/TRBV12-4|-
CASGRREQETQYF
TGTGCCAGCGGCCGGAGGGAGCAAGAGACCCAGTACTTC
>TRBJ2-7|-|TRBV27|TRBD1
CASSLLGQGDEEQYF
TGTGCCAGCAGTTTATTGGGACAGGGGGATGAGGAGCAGTACTTC
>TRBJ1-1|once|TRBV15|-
CATSKRGLNTEAFF
TGTGCCACCAGCAAGAGGGGGTTGAACACTGAAGCTTTCTTT
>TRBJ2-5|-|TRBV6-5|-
CASSYRWGVQETQYF
TGTGCCAGCAGTTACAGGTGGGGGGTCCAAGAGACCCAGTACTTC
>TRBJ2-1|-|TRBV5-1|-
CASSLERGRGREQFF
TGCGCCAGCAGCTTGGAACGGGGGAGAGGGCGGGAGCAGTTCTTC
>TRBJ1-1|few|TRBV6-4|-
CASSDQPNTEAFF
TGTGCCAGCAGTGACCAACCGAACACTGAAGCTTTCTTT
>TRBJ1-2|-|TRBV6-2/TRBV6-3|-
CASSYPFGTLPGYTF
TGTGCCAGCAGTTACCCCTTCGGTACCCTACCTGGCTACACCTTC
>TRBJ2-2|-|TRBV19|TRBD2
CASSIRREHTGELFF
TGTGCCAGTAGTATAAGGCGGGAGCACACCGGGGAGCTGTTTTTT
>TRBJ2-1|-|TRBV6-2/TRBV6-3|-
CASSSTETYNEQFF
TGTGCCAGCAGTTCGACGGAGACCTACAATGAGCAGTTCTTC
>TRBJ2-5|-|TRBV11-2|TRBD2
CASSWTPPTSGSRETQYF
TGTGCCAGCAGCTGGACCCCGCCGACTAGCGGGTCAAGAGAGACCCAGTACTTC
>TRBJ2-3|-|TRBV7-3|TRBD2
CASSSKTSGGADTQYF
TGTGCCAGCAGCTCGAAGACTAGCGGGGGAGCAGATACGCAGTATTTT
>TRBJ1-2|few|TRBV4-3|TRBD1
CASSQDRGLSYGYTF
TGCGCCAGCAGCCAAGACAGGGGGCTCTCCTATGGCTACACCTTC
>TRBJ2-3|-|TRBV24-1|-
CATSDHLRTTTGLSTDTQYF
TGTGCCACCAGTGACCACCTCAGGACCACGACGGGGCTTAGCACAGATACGCAGTATTTT
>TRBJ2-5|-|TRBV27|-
CASSLIMGETQYF
TGTGCCAGCAGTTTAATTATGGGGGAGACCCAGTACTTC
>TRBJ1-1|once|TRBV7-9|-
CASSSLPWALDTEAFF
TGTGCCAGCAGCTCCCTTCCTTGGGCCTTAGACACTGAAGCTTTCTTT
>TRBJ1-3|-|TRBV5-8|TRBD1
CASSSFGTGGYTIYF
TGTGCCAGCAGCTCATTCGGGACAGGGGGGTACACCATATATTTT
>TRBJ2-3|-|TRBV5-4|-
CASSLRGTAGTDTQYF
TGTGCCAGCAGCTTGAGGGGGACGGCTGGCACAGATACGCAGTATTTT
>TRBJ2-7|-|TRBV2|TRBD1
CASSGGTGIHEQYF
TGTGCCAGCAGTGGCGGGACAGGGATCCACGAGCAGTACTTC
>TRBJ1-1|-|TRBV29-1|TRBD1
CSVRIRDRGPRTEAFF
TGCAGCGTTCGAATCCGGGACAGGGGGCCGCGCACTGAAGCTTTCTTT
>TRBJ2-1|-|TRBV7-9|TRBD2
CASSATSGRSYNEQFF
TGTGCCAGCAGCGCTACTAGCGGGAGATCTTACAATGAGCAGTTCTTC
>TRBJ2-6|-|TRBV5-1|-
CASSLGPRGSVSSGANVLTF
TGCGCCAGCAGCTTGGGGCCTCGTGGCAGCGTCTCCTCTGGGGCCAACGTCCTGACTTTC
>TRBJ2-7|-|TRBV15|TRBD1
CATSTTGGASYEQYF
TGTGCCACCAGCACCACAGGGGGCGCTTCCTACGAGCAGTACTTC
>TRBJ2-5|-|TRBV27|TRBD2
CASSSTSGYQETQYF
TGTGCCAGCAGTTCGACTAGCGGATACCAAGAGACCCAGTACTTC
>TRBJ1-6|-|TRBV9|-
CASSGQAAVNSPLHF
TGTGCCAGCAGCGGACAGGCTGCCGTTAATTCACCCCTCCACTTT
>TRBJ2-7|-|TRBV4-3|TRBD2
CASSRGTSGYYEQYF
TGCGCCAGCAGCCGAGGGACTAGCGGGTACTACGAGCAGTACTTC
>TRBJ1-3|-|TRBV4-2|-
CASSPREGPSSGNTIYF
TGTGCCAGCAGCCCCCGGGAGGGGCCCTCCTCTGGAAACACCATATATTTT
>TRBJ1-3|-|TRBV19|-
CASSVSWFSGNTIYF
TGTGCCAGTAGTGTGTCATGGTTCTCTGGAAACACCATATATTTT
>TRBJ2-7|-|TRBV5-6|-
CASSFFTAPGEQYF
TGTGCCAGCAGCTTTTTCACGGCCCCAGGCGAGCAGTACTTC